This TCR beta chain appears in the sequencing data of a study of ipilimumab plus nivolumab after autologous stem cell transplantation. CDR1 and CDR2 (germline): LNHDA, SQIVND (reference sequence). This CDR3 is built from 14 residues. The V end was cut by 4 bases, the J end by 0 bases, with 9 bases between. Assay: immunoSEQ multiplex PCR; the TCRdb copy retains only in-frame clones and omits some. The sample contains approximately 84,000 clones, 83% of which appear only once. This chain connects TRBV19 to TRBJ2-5, with a tentative D call TRBD1 (6 bases). The input for sequencing was PBMCs, taken in a trial of ipilimumab plus nivolumab as post-transplant consolidation. The TCR was taken from a male donor with diffuse large B-cell lymphoma. CDR3 DNA: TGTGCCAGTAGTACAGGACAGAACCAAGAGACCCAGTACTTC. It codes for CASSTGQNQETQYF.